These 29 T cell receptor beta chains share one sample of origin, sequenced in a study of CD4 T cells in relation to SARS-CoV-2 and coronaviruses (dated by TCRdb to the early 2020s). The method behind the library was the immunoSEQ multiplex PCR assay. The immuneACCESS repertoire file appears here via TCRdb, limited to in-frame rearrangements. These files lack a portion of the clones; in checked studies, under half of the deficit traces to unresolved V genes, and the cause of the others is not known. The sample table lists over 15,000 clones, 75% to 85% of them with a count of one. The biggest ten clones account for roughly 10% of the sample. CD4+ T cells from unexposed donors were collected before the COVID-19 pandemic (2011-2018). Following 10 days of culture, the EasySep CD4+ T cell isolation kit was used to isolate CD4+ T cells. No antigen has been identified for these receptors. Sequenced sample: CD4+ T cells from PBMCs, cultured in vitro. The source of these receptors is a human donor in good health.

V gene TRBV6-5 combines with J gene TRBJ2-7; 7 bases match TRBD2. V shed 7 bases and J 3 bases; nucleotides not matched to a gene: 6. CDR3 size: 13 residues. Per germline, CDR1 MNHEY and CDR2 SVGAGI. In DNA form, the CDR3 reads TGTGCCAGCACAGGACTAGTTTACTACGAGCAGTACTTC. Translated: CASTGLVYYEQYF.

This rearrangement joins TRBV5-6 to TRBJ1-4; the match to TRBD1 covers 7 bases. The CDR3 sequence is 16 residues long. The V segment lost 2 bases and the J segment 5 bases; nucleotides outside the gene matches: 9. CDR1 is SGHDT and CDR2 is YYEEEE in the germline V gene. The CDR3 here is CASSFITGQRNEKLFF. Written as DNA, the CDR3 is TGTGCCAGCAGCTTTATTACGGGACAGCGGAATGAAAAACTGTTTTTT.

This rearrangement joins TRBV5-5 to TRBJ2-7, with 12 bases aligning to TRBD1. The CDR3 has 15 residues. Germline CDR1 reads SGHKS; CDR2 reads YYEKEE (reference sequence). The V gene end was trimmed by 4 bases and the J gene end by 6 bases; junction bases not matched to a gene: 8. CDR3 region: CASSTEGQGASEQYF. DNA for the CDR3: TGTGCCAGCAGCACCGAGGGACAGGGGGCGTCCGAGCAGTACTTC.

This clone was picked up a small number of times. CDR3 DNA sequence: TGTGCCAGCAGCTTAGAGTTTGGTGGCTACACCTTC. This translates into CASSLEFGGYTF. V and J are TRBV7-9 and TRBJ1-2; D uncertain. The CDR3 length is 12 residues. The germline gives CDR1 SEHNR, CDR2 FQNEAQ (reference sequence). The V gene lost 1 base and the J gene lost 7 bases, with 7 bases spanning the gap.

This clone showed up just once. The rearrangement links TRBV6-4 to TRBJ2-1; D may be TRBD2 (7 bases). Trimming pared 0 bases from V and 6 bases from J, leaving 12 bases between. The CDR3 spans 15 residues. The germline CDR1 and CDR2 sequences are MRHNA and SNTAGT. As DNA, the CDR3 is TGTGCCAGCAGTGACTCTGCGGGGGCGGGCAATGAGCAGTTCTTC. It translates to CASSDSAGAGNEQFF.

The sample holds a few counts of this clone. V and J are TRBV2 and TRBJ2-7; D is perhaps TRBD1 or TRBD2 (5 bases each). CDR3 size: 13 residues. V lost 6 bases and J 1 base, leaving 10 bases between the germline ends. The germline V gene encodes CDR1 SNHLY and CDR2 FYNNEI. CDR3 amino acids: CASRRDGSYEQYF. CDR3 in DNA: TGTGCCAGCAGGAGGGACGGATCCTACGAGCAGTACTTC.

This rearrangement joins TRBV3-1 (or the pseudogene TRBV3-2) to TRBJ2-7; 8 nucleotides agree with TRBD2. CDR3 size: 15 residues. V gave up 0 bases and J gave up 5 bases; unmatched junction bases: 6. Per germline, CDR1 LGHDT and CDR2 YNNKEL (reference sequence). CDR3 nucleotides: TGTGCCAGCAGCCAAGATTTGCGGGGGGTTAACGAGCAGTACTTC. It translates to CASSQDLRGVNEQYF.

The rearrangement joins TRBV7-2 to TRBJ2-7; unclear D gene. The CDR3 spans 15 residues. Germline values: CDR1 SGHTA, CDR2 FQGNSA. Trimming cost V 0 bases and J 0 bases, with 9 bases left between them. The CDR3, as DNA: TGTGCCAGCAGCTTAGCGCTCGCCACCTCCTACGAGCAGTACTTC. This sequence encodes CASSLALATSYEQYF.

The chain has TRBV7-3 and TRBJ2-2; D not resolved. Germline V gene data show CDR1 as SGHTA and CDR2 as FQGTGA. This CDR3 region has 12 residues. V shed 4 bases and J shed 7 bases, with 7 bases lying between them. As DNA, the CDR3 is TGTGCCAGCAGCTCATCGAACGGGGAGCTGTTTTTT. Translating it yields CASSSSNGELFF. Based on the CDR3 plus reference TRBV7-3 and TRBJ2-2, the full variable domain is GAGVSQTPSNKVTEKGKYVELRCDPISGHTALYWYRQSLGQGPEFLIYFQGTGAADDSGLPNDRFFAVRPEGSVSTLKIQRTERGDSAVYLCASSSSNGELFFGEGSRLTVL.

The V call is TRBV27, the J call TRBJ2-5, with D maybe TRBD1 (8 bases). Germline lookup yields CDR1 MNHEY and CDR2 SMNVEV (reference sequence). The CDR3 length is 15 residues. Trimming removed 2 bases at V and 2 bases at J, with 12 bases between. The CDR3, as DNA: TGTGCCAGCAGTTTAGACAGGGGACTACAAGAGACCCAGTACTTC. Translation: CASSLDRGLQETQYF.

This clone was counted a few times. The chain recombines TRBV6-2 or TRBV6-3 with TRBJ1-6; D call uncertain. Looked up from germline, CDR1 is MNHEY and CDR2 is SVGEGT. CDR3 length equals 14 residues. V lost 10 bases, J lost 7 bases, and 17 bases lay in between. The CDR3 reads CAITPGYRNSPLHF. CDR3 nucleotides: TGTGCCATCACCCCGGGATACCGAAATTCACCCCTCCACTTT.

The chain couples TRBV9 to TRBJ2-1; 9 bases map to TRBD2. Germline V gene lookup returns CDR1 SGDLS and CDR2 YYNGEE. CDR3 length equals 16 residues. After removal of 0 bases from V and 8 bases from J, the junction contained 9 bases not matched to a gene. The CDR3 DNA follows: TGTGCCAGCAGCGTAGTCGGCGGGGGGGCGGTGGATGAGCAGTTCTTC. Protein product: CASSVVGGGAVDEQFF. The full variable domain, rest sourced from reference TRBV9 and TRBJ2-1, is DSGVTQTPKHLITATGQRVTLRCSPRSGDLSVYWYQQSLDQGLQFLIQYYNGEERAKGNILERFSAQQFPDLHSELNLSSLELGDSALYFCASSVVGGGAVDEQFFGPGTRLTVL.

The V call is TRBV29-1, the J call TRBJ2-5; D is perhaps TRBD2 (5 bases). The CDR3 contains 11 residues. V was trimmed by 5 bases and J by 7 bases, leaving 11 bases between them. CDR1 is SQVTM, CDR2 ANQGSEA, per germline. CDR3 sequence (DNA): TGCAGCGTTTTCCCCGGAGGGACCCAGTACTTC. It translates to CSVFPGGTQYF.

V gene TRBV3-1 (or the pseudogene TRBV3-2) combines with J gene TRBJ2-2, with D unresolved. Trimming removed 3 bases at V and 4 bases at J, with 9 bases between. The CDR3 is 14 amino acids. Germline V lookup: CDR1 LGHDT, CDR2 YNNKEL (reference sequence). The chain's CDR3 is CASSHQTTTGELFF. CDR3 DNA: TGTGCCAGCAGCCACCAGACGACCACCGGGGAGCTGTTTTTT.

The chain recombines TRBV5-1 with TRBJ1-3, with D unclear. Per germline, CDR1 SGHRS and CDR2 YFSETQ. V was pared by 5 bases and J by 0 bases, with 15 bases between. The CDR3 contains 16 residues. CDR3 coding DNA: TGCGCCAGCAGTCGTACCGGGTCCCTCTCTGGAAACACCATATATTTT. It codes for CASSRTGSLSGNTIYF.

The rearrangement uses TRBV10-1 and TRBJ2-5; 7 positions agree with TRBD2. This CDR3 has 15 amino acids. Per the germline V gene, CDR1 is WNHNN and CDR2 is SYGVQD (reference sequence). V shed 2 bases, J shed 5 bases, and the junction held 8 bases outside the gene matches. CDR3 in amino acids: CASSEGPAGKETQYF. CDR3 DNA sequence: TGCGCCAGCAGTGAGGGTCCAGCGGGGAAGGAGACCCAGTACTTC.

The chain links TRBV12-3 or TRBV12-4 to TRBJ2-7, with D possibly being TRBD1 (6 bases). The CDR3 runs to 12 residues. V was pared by 5 bases and J by 6 bases, with 11 bases between. Here the CDR3 DNA reads TGTGCCAGCAGTCCCGGACAGATCGAGCAGTACTTC. As protein: CASSPGQIEQYF.

This chain joins TRBV19 and TRBJ2-1; possible D gene TRBD1, 5 bases. V was shortened by 1 base and J by 3 bases, with 16 bases between the two germline ends. CDR1 and CDR2 from the germline V gene are LNHDA and SQIVND (reference sequence). This CDR3 contains 17 residues. In DNA, the CDR3 is TGTGCCAGTAGTATAGCAACCCCAATAAGGGGCTACAATGAGCAGTTCTTC. It encodes CASSIATPIRGYNEQFF. The whole variable domain, filled in from reference TRBV19 and TRBJ2-1, reads DGGITQSPKYLFRKEGQNVTLSCEQNLNHDAMYWYRQDPGQGLRLIYYSQIVNDFQKGDIAEGYSVSREKKESFPLTVTSAQKNPTAFYLCASSIATPIRGYNEQFFGPGTRLTVL.

The J gene is TRBJ2-3, the V gene TRBV11-1, with 8 bases fitting TRBD1. In germline, CDR1 is SGHAT, CDR2 FQDESV (reference sequence). J gave up 2 bases and V 4 bases, and 8 bases lay outside the gene matches. The CDR3 consists of 16 residues. The DNA of the CDR3 is TGTGCCAGCAGCTCCGGACAGGGCGGGAACACAGATACGCAGTATTTT. It is translated as CASSSGQGGNTDTQYF.

The V gene is TRBV18, the J gene TRBJ1-6; no definite D call. CDR1 is KGHSH and CDR2 is LQKENI in the germline V gene. Trimming cost V 2 bases and J 3 bases, with 2 bases left between them. The CDR3 has 13 amino acids. CDR3 DNA sequence: TGTGCCAGCTCACCAGACTATAATTCACCCCTCCACTTT. Protein: CASSPDYNSPLHF.

This rearrangement joins TRBV19 to TRBJ1-5, with D unclear. Germline V CDR1 and CDR2: LNHDA, SQIVND (reference sequence). CDR3 length: 12 residues. The V end lost 3 bases, the J end lost 5 bases, and 5 bases lay between the germline ends. Written as DNA, the CDR3 is TGTGCCAGTAGTATCACCTATCAGCCCCAGCATTTT. Amino acids: CASSITYQPQHF.

The V and J genes are TRBV2 and TRBJ1-1; TRBD1 matches 11 bases. CDR3 length: 19 residues. Germline V gene data show CDR1 as SNHLY and CDR2 as FYNNEI. The J segment lost 3 bases and the V segment lost 6 bases, leaving 18 bases of the junction unmatched. The CDR3 region has the DNA TGTGCCAGCAGCGAAACCGGGACAGGGGGAAAAAAGAAGGACACTGAAGCTTTCTTT. Its translation: CASSETGTGGKKKDTEAFF.

The chain combines TRBV6-5 with TRBJ2-7; perhaps D is TRBD1 or TRBD2 (5 bases each). Germline loops: CDR1 MNHEY, CDR2 SVGAGI. The CDR3 has 14 amino acids. V lost 5 bases and J lost 2, with 13 bases in between. The CDR3: CASSSPGTPYEQYF. The DNA of the CDR3 is TGTGCCAGCAGTAGTCCCGGGACCCCCTACGAGCAGTACTTC.

This clone was seen a few times. V is TRBV4-1 and J is TRBJ2-7; 10 bases are a match to TRBD2. The CDR3 has 16 amino acids. Looked up from germline, CDR1 is MGHRA and CDR2 is YSYEKL. Trimming took 3 bases from V and 5 from J; bases not matched to a gene: 10. For the CDR3, the DNA is TGCGCCAGCAGCCAGCTGCCGGGACTAGCGTATGACGAGCAGTACTTC. Its translation is CASSQLPGLAYDEQYF.

The count of this clone is one. The gene calls are TRBV19 and TRBJ2-7, with 10 bases that match TRBD2. Germline CDR1 LNHDA, CDR2 SQIVND (reference sequence). The V and J ends lost 5 bases and 9 bases, in that order; junction bases with no gene match: 16. The CDR3 is 16 residues long. CDR3 DNA sequence: TGTGCCAGTAGTGCTGGAGGGACTAGCGCACGCCGAAGGCAGTACTTC. Translation gives CASSAGGTSARRRQYF.

The chain carries TRBV7-9 and TRBJ1-2, with a tentative D call TRBD1 (6 bases). The ends were cut back, 1 base at V and 1 base at J, with 10 bases in the middle. From germline, CDR1 is SEHNR and CDR2 FQNEAQ (reference sequence). This CDR3 has 15 residues. The CDR3 loop reads CASSLVGHHNYGYTF. Here the CDR3 DNA reads TGTGCCAGCAGCTTAGTGGGACACCATAACTATGGCTACACCTTC.

The chain recombines TRBV30 with TRBJ2-2; 10 positions agree with TRBD2. Losses at the gene ends were 2 bases for V and 6 bases for J; bases not matched to a gene: 6. The CDR3 contains 15 residues. Per the germline V gene, CDR1 is GTSNPN and CDR2 is SVGIG (reference sequence). The CDR3 protein is CAWSNLAGAAGELFF. In nucleotides, the CDR3 is TGTGCCTGGAGTAACCTAGCGGGAGCAGCCGGGGAGCTGTTTTTT.

The rearrangement uses TRBV19 and TRBJ1-1, with D tentatively TRBD1 (6 bases). The CDR3 consists of 13 residues. Per germline, CDR1 LNHDA and CDR2 SQIVND (reference sequence). V shed 2 bases and J shed 4 bases, with 8 bases lying between them. The CDR3 protein is CASSIWGATEAFF. The CDR3 DNA reads as TGTGCCAGTAGTATATGGGGGGCCACTGAAGCTTTCTTT.

This chain uses TRBV7-2 with TRBJ1-1; 8 bases match TRBD1. Germline V CDR1 and CDR2: SGHTA, FQGNSA. Losses at the gene ends were 1 base for V and 10 bases for J; bases not matched to a gene: 5. The length of the CDR3 is 13 residues. CDR3 sequence (DNA): TGTGCCAGCAGCTTAGGGCAGGGGGCAGGAGCTTTCTTT. Translating gives CASSLGQGAGAFF.